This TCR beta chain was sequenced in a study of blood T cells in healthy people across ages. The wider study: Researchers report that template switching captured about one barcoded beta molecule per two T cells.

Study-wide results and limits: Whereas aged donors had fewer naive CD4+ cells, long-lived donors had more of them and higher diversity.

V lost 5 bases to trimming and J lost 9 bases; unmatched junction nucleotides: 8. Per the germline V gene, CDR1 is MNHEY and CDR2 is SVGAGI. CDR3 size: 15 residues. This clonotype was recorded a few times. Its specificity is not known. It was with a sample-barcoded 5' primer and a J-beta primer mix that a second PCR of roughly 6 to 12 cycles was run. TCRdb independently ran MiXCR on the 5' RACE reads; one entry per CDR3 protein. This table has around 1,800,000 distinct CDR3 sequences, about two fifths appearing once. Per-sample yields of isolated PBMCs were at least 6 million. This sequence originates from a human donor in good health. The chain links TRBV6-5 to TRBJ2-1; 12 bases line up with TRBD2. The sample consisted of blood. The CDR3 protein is CASSPGLAGLSEQFF. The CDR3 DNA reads TGTGCCAGCAGTCCAGGACTAGCGGGGTTAAGTGAGCAGTTCTTC.